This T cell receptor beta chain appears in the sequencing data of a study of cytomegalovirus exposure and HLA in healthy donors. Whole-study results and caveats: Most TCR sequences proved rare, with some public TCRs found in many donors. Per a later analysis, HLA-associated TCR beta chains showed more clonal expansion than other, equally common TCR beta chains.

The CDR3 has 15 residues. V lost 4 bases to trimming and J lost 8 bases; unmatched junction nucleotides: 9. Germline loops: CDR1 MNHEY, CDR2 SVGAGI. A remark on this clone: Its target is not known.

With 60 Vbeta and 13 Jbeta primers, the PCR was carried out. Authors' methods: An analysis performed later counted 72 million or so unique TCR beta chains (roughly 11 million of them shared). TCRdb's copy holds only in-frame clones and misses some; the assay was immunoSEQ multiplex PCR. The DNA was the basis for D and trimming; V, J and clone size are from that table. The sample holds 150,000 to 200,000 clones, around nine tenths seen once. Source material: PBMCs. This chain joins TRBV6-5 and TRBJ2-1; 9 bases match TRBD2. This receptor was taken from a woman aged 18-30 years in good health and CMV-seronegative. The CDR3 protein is CASSFSGRVTDEQFF. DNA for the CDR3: TGTGCCAGCAGTTTTAGCGGGAGAGTCACGGATGAGCAGTTCTTC.